Shown below are 22 T cell receptor beta chains from a single sample sequenced in a study of T cell responses to AZD1222 COVID-19 vaccine. Measured with immunoSEQ multiplex PCR; TCRdb has only the in-frame clones, and not every one. The sample lists around 140,000 clones, approximately 85% occurring once. The sample was peripheral blood, taken 28 days after the second dose of the MenACWY control vaccine. Receptors were obtained from an adult who received the MenACWY meningococcal vaccine as a control.

V and J are TRBV29-1 and TRBJ2-3; no clear D gene. Trimming removed 5 bases at V and 3 bases at J, with 9 bases between. The CDR3 consists of 12 residues. The germline gives CDR1 SQVTM, CDR2 ANQGSEA. CDR3 protein: CSVRPQTDTQYF. The CDR3 DNA follows: TGCAGCGTTAGGCCGCAGACAGATACGCAGTATTTT.

The rearrangement links TRBV28 to TRBJ1-2, with D hard to call. The V and J ends lost 6 bases and 6 bases respectively, with 14 bases between them. The CDR3 covers 13 residues. The germline V gene has CDR1 MDHEN and CDR2 SYDVKM. The CDR3 spells CASSIVGSNGYTF. The CDR3 nucleotides read TGTGCCAGCAGCATAGTAGGTTCGAATGGCTACACCTTC.

The chain carries TRBV10-3 and TRBJ1-5; a possible D gene is TRBD1 (5 bases). CDR3 size: 14 residues. Germline CDR1 reads ENHRY; CDR2 reads SYGVKD. Trimming shortened V by 6 bases and J by 3 bases, and 12 bases separated the two germline ends. CDR3 sequence reads: CAIRGSGDNQPQHF. The CDR3 nucleotides are TGTGCCATCAGAGGTTCGGGGGACAATCAGCCCCAGCATTTT.

The rearrangement uses TRBV6-2 or TRBV6-3 and TRBJ2-7; 9 bases map to TRBD1. J lost 3 bases, V lost 8 bases, and 14 bases had no gene match. Germline assignment: CDR1 MNHEY and CDR2 SVGEGT. The CDR3 sequence is 16 residues long. CDR3 sequence (DNA): TGTGCCAGCCGCCCGATCTCCGGGACAGGGTACTACGAGCAGTACTTC. Translating gives CASRPISGTGYYEQYF.

In nucleotides, the CDR3 is TGCGCCAGCAGCTTTGGGGATAACACCGGGGAGCTGTTTTTT. Its protein is CASSFGDNTGELFF. The gene calls are TRBV5-1 and TRBJ2-2, with D hard to call. The CDR3 consists of 14 residues. Between the trimmed V and J ends, which lost 2 bases and 2 bases, there was a span of 7 bases. Germline V gene lookup returns CDR1 SGHRS and CDR2 YFSETQ.

The rearrangement links TRBV6-4 to TRBJ2-3; the match to TRBD2 covers 8 bases. Germline-derived CDR1 and CDR2 are MRHNA and SNTAGT. The length of the CDR3 is 14 residues. V dropped 4 bases and J dropped 0; count of bases not matched to a gene: 0. The CDR3 reads CASSVAGSTDTQYF. The CDR3, as DNA: TGTGCCAGCAGTGTAGCGGGGAGCACAGATACGCAGTATTTT.

The chain links TRBV11-3 to TRBJ2-4, with a weak D call TRBD2 (5 bases). In germline, CDR1 is SGHNT, CDR2 YENEEA. Trimming shortened V by 4 bases and J by 6 bases, and 10 bases separated the two germline ends. The length of the CDR3 is 13 residues. CDR3 sequence: CASSSLGGNIQYF. The CDR3 DNA sequence: TGTGCCAGCAGCTCCTTAGGAGGAAACATTCAGTACTTC.

This chain joins TRBV5-5 and TRBJ1-4; 7 bases map to TRBD1. The J segment lost 7 bases and the V segment lost 2 bases, leaving 5 bases of the junction unmatched. The CDR3 runs to 14 residues. Germline-derived CDR1 and CDR2 are SGHKS and YYEKEE (reference sequence). In nucleotides, the CDR3 is TGTGCCAGCAGCTTCAGGGGGGGATTTGAAAAACTGTTTTTT. Translating gives CASSFRGGFEKLFF.

The rearrangement joins TRBV6-5 to TRBJ2-7; tentatively, D is TRBD1 (5 bases). This CDR3 is built from 12 residues. Germline values: CDR1 MNHEY, CDR2 SVGAGI. V lost 11 bases to trimming and J lost 0 bases, with 11 bases between them. The CDR3 sequence: CAGAFRSYEQYF. Here the CDR3 DNA reads TGTGCCGGGGCTTTCCGCTCCTACGAGCAGTACTTC.

The CDR3 DNA sequence: TGTGCCAGCAGCTTGGCCTCAGACGAAGCTTTCTTT. It encodes CASSLASDEAFF. This chain connects TRBV5-6 to TRBJ1-1, with D unresolved. V lost 0 bases, J lost 8 bases, and 8 bases lay in between. Germline values: CDR1 SGHDT, CDR2 YYEEEE. The CDR3 has 12 amino acids.

The J gene is TRBJ1-5, the V gene TRBV5-1, with no clear D. The CDR3 contains 13 residues. V shed 0 bases and J shed 5 bases, with 6 bases lying between them. The germline V gene has CDR1 SGHRS and CDR2 YFSETQ. The DNA of the CDR3 is TGCGCCAGCAGCTTGGCTTGGGATCAGCCCCAGCATTTT. Protein: CASSLAWDQPQHF.

The V gene is TRBV21-1, the J gene TRBJ1-2. TRBV21-1 is a pseudogene locus. The CDR3 extends over 16 amino acids. The CDR3 DNA follows: TGTGCCAGCGTACCGGGCCCACCGACACGCCCCTATGGCTACACCTTC. It translates to CASVPGPPTRPYGYTF.

V and J are TRBV6-2 or TRBV6-3 and TRBJ2-1; 16 bases match TRBD2. V trimming: 6 bases; J trimming: 2 bases; junction bases outside the gene matches: 10. Germline assignment: CDR1 MNHEY and CDR2 SVGEGT. The CDR3 sequence is 19 residues long. The CDR3 is CASSRRDGTSGRAYNEQFF. The CDR3 nucleotides read TGTGCCAGCAGCCGACGTGACGGGACTAGCGGGAGGGCCTACAATGAGCAGTTCTTC.

V gene TRBV24-1 combines with J gene TRBJ1-1; D gene uncertain. The CDR3 loop spans 15 amino acids. Germline CDR1 and CDR2: KGHDR and SFDVKD. V dropped 4 bases and J dropped 3 bases, with 14 bases sitting between them. The CDR3 coding sequence is TGTGCCACCAGTGACCCCCGGGGAGGCGACACTGAAGCTTTCTTT. Encoded protein: CATSDPRGGDTEAFF.

J is TRBJ1-1 and V is TRBV6-2 or TRBV6-3, with D perhaps TRBD1 (5 bases). In germline, CDR1 is MNHEY, CDR2 SVGEGT. This CDR3 contains 14 residues. Between the trimmed V and J ends, which lost 1 base and 5 bases, there was a span of 11 bases. The CDR3 DNA is TGTGCCAGCAGTTACTGGGGGTACGGAACTGAAGCTTTCTTT. Amino acid sequence: CASSYWGYGTEAFF.

V and J are TRBV5-4 and TRBJ2-7, with TRBD1 identical over 9 bases. V gave up 2 bases and J gave up 3 bases; unmatched junction bases: 9. This CDR3 spans 16 amino acids. The V gene's germline CDR1 is SGHNT and CDR2 YYREEE (reference sequence). CDR3 loop: CASSFPTGGVVYEQYF. CDR3 in DNA: TGTGCCAGCAGCTTCCCCACAGGGGGCGTTGTCTACGAGCAGTACTTC.

A few counts support this clone. V is TRBV28 and J is TRBJ1-2, with D possibly matching TRBD1 (5 bases). The CDR3 extends over 15 amino acids. Germline CDR1 reads MDHEN; CDR2 reads SYDVKM. V lost 6 bases to trimming and J lost 4 bases, with 18 bases between them. The CDR3 is CASRQPAGTVYGYTF. In nucleotides, the CDR3 is TGTGCCAGCAGACAACCCGCCGGGACGGTCTATGGCTACACCTTC.

This clone was recorded once. The J gene is TRBJ2-7, the V gene TRBV5-1; D is unclear. Trimming stripped 3 bases from V and 2 bases from J, with 9 bases between. The CDR3 is 13 residues long. The V gene's germline CDR1 is SGHRS and CDR2 YFSETQ. The chain's CDR3 is CASSYTRAYEQYF. As DNA, the CDR3 is TGCGCCAGCAGCTATACAAGGGCCTACGAGCAGTACTTC. Full variable domain (outside the CDR3, taken from reference TRBV5-1 and TRBJ2-7): KAGVTQTPRYLIKTRGQQVTLSCSPISGHRSVSWYQQTPGQGLQFLFEYFSETQRNKGNFPGRFSGRQFSNSRSEMNVSTLELGDSALYLCASSYTRAYEQYFGPGTRLTVT.

The chain couples TRBV27 to TRBJ1-2, with 7 bases identical to TRBD1. Unmatched junction bases numbered 7, after V lost 5 bases and J lost 4 bases. CDR1 is MNHEY, CDR2 SMNVEV, per germline (reference sequence). This CDR3 comprises 14 residues. The CDR3 DNA is TGTGCCAGCAGTATGAACCGGGACAGCTATGGCTACACCTTC. It is translated as CASSMNRDSYGYTF.

The rearrangement joins TRBV28 to TRBJ1-6; no reliable D call. The germline V gene has CDR1 MDHEN and CDR2 SYDVKM. This CDR3 is built from 16 residues. V lost 3 bases and J 8 bases, leaving 17 bases between the germline ends. The CDR3 DNA follows: TGTGCCAGCAGTTTCAGATCGGGCGAATTCGATTCACCCCTCCACTTT. Residues: CASSFRSGEFDSPLHF. Filled out from reference TRBV28 and TRBJ1-6, the complete variable domain reads DVKVTQSSRYLVKRTGEKVFLECVQDMDHENMFWYRQDPGLGLRLIYFSYDVKMKEKGDIPEGYSVSREKKERFSLILESASTNQTSMYLCASSFRSGEFDSPLHFGNGTRLTVT.

This chain joins TRBV9 and TRBJ1-4, with a tentative D call TRBD1 (6 bases). The CDR3 loop spans 14 amino acids. V was cut by 5 bases and J by 7 bases, with 15 bases left in between. Germline V gives CDR1 SGDLS, CDR2 YYNGEE. The CDR3 protein is CASSSGDASEKLFF. The CDR3 DNA follows: TGTGCCAGCAGTTCAGGGGATGCGAGTGAAAAACTGTTTTTT. The full variable domain, its missing parts supplied by reference TRBV9 and TRBJ1-4, is DSGVTQTPKHLITATGQRVTLRCSPRSGDLSVYWYQQSLDQGLQFLIQYYNGEERAKGNILERFSAQQFPDLHSELNLSSLELGDSALYFCASSSGDASEKLFFGSGTQLSVL.

The rearrangement joins TRBV30 to TRBJ2-7, with D tentatively TRBD2 (6 bases). V was trimmed by 4 bases and J by 2 bases, leaving 12 bases between them. The CDR3 extends over 13 amino acids. Looked up from germline, CDR1 is GTSNPN and CDR2 is SVGIG (reference sequence). This chain's CDR3 is CAWNRGSAYEQYF. The CDR3 DNA is TGTGCCTGGAATCGGGGGTCGGCCTACGAGCAGTACTTC.